This is a list of T cell receptor beta chains from one sample in a study of shared clonotypes between healthy human individuals. The data were produced by immunoSEQ multiplex PCR, yet TCRdb's version contains in-frame clones alone and is incomplete. Found here are around 370,000 clones, 95% to 97% of them singletons; the top ten hold 0.32%. Sequencing was performed on memory CD8+ T cells sorted from blood. These receptor sequences come from a man under 40 in good health. Both conserved end residues are part of each CDR3. The order of the fields is clone size, V gene, D gene, J gene, CDR3 protein, CDR3 DNA. A D gene is named only where the DNA matches it firmly. The listing skips clone size in some rows; elsewhere it reads once, few, many or a size class.

-	TRBV30	TRBD2	TRBJ2-6	CAWRREGNVLTF	TGTGCCTGGAGAAGGGAGGGGAACGTCCTGACTTTC
-	TRBV28	-	TRBJ2-5	CASSGSYPETQYF	TGTGCCAGCAGTGGGTCCTACCCGGAGACCCAGTACTTC
-	TRBV15	-	TRBJ2-1	CATMSSGPGENEQFF	TGTGCCACCATGTCCAGCGGACCGGGTGAGAATGAGCAGTTCTTC
-	TRBV4-1	-	TRBJ1-3	CASSRRLGPGASGNTIYF	TGCGCCAGCAGTCGACGACTCGGACCGGGAGCCAGCGGAAACACCATATATTTT
-	TRBV6-6	-	TRBJ1-1	CASSLRQAGTEAFF	TGTGCCAGCAGCCTTCGACAGGCCGGCACTGAAGCTTTCTTT
-	TRBV7-2	-	TRBJ1-1	CASSQGRINTEAFF	TGTGCCAGCAGCCAGGGACGGATAAACACTGAAGCTTTCTTT
once	TRBV27	-	TRBJ2-7	CASSLIGATYEQYF	TGTGCCAGCAGCCTCATTGGGGCCACCTACGAGCAGTACTTC
-	TRBV5-1	-	TRBJ2-2	CASSPQGEGGELFF	TGCGCCAGCAGTCCACAGGGAGAGGGCGGGGAGCTGTTTTTT
-	TRBV5-1	-	TRBJ2-5	CASSLALLRGDLETQYF	TGCGCCAGCAGCTTGGCCCTTCTACGAGGGGATTTAGAGACCCAGTACTTC
-	TRBV2	TRBD2	TRBJ2-1	CASSEDRREGIF	TGTGCCAGCAGTGAAGATAGGAGGGAGGGGATCTTC
-	TRBV2	-	TRBJ2-1	CASSFSTYNEQFF	TGTGCCAGCAGTTTTTCTACTTACAATGAGCAGTTCTTC
-	TRBV28	-	TRBJ1-2	CASSLSYGYTF	TGTGCCAGCAGTTTAAGTTATGGCTACACCTTC
-	TRBV19	TRBD2	TRBJ2-5	CASSMGAGGQETQYF	TGTGCCAGTAGTATGGGCGCGGGGGGGCAAGAGACCCAGTACTTC
-	TRBV7-7	-	TRBJ2-2	CASSLSGSGELFF	TGTGCTAGCAGCTTATCCGGTTCCGGGGAGCTGTTTTTT
-	TRBV7-6	-	TRBJ2-7	CASSADSGVGSYEQYF	TGTGCCAGCAGCGCCGACTCGGGGGTTGGGTCCTACGAGCAGTACTTC
-	TRBV7-2	TRBD1	TRBJ2-5	CASSRQGAGETQYF	TGTGCCAGCAGCCGACAGGGGGCCGGAGAGACCCAGTACTTC
-	TRBV5-1	TRBD1	TRBJ2-1	CASSFTGVEYNEQFF	TGCGCCAGCAGCTTCACAGGGGTTGAGTACAATGAGCAGTTCTTC
-	TRBV23-1	-	TRBJ2-3	CASSQTDTQYF	TGCGCCAGCAGTCAAACAGATACGCAGTATTTT
-	TRBV14	-	TRBJ1-4	CASSGPLAEKLFF	TGTGCCAGCAGCGGCCCTCTGGCAGAAAAACTGTTTTTT
-	TRBV4-1	TRBD1	TRBJ2-7	CASSRQGAVDEQYF	TGCGCCAGCAGCAGACAGGGGGCAGTGGACGAGCAGTACTTC
-	TRBV5-4	TRBD1	TRBJ2-3	CASSVRQGADTQYF	TGTGCCAGCAGCGTTCGACAGGGCGCAGATACGCAGTATTTT
-	TRBV10-2	TRBD2	TRBJ2-2	CASSESSGGNTGELFF	TGCGCCAGCAGTGAATCGAGCGGGGGGAACACCGGGGAGCTGTTTTTT
-	TRBV4-1	-	TRBJ1-2	CASSQDWVVSNYGYTF	TGCGCCAGCAGCCAAGATTGGGTAGTCTCTAACTATGGCTACACCTTC
-	TRBV9	-	TRBJ2-1	CASSARSGWNEQFF	TGTGCCAGCAGCGCCCGTAGCGGTTGGAATGAGCAGTTCTTC
-	TRBV19	-	TRBJ1-5	CASSVPGVSNQPQHF	TGTGCCAGTAGTGTACCTGGGGTTAGCAATCAGCCCCAGCATTTT
-	TRBV5-4	TRBD1	TRBJ1-2	CASRRDRGLEGYTF	TGTGCCAGCAGGCGGGACAGGGGGTTGGAGGGCTACACCTTC
-	TRBV28	-	TRBJ2-7	CASSKGPFGCEQYF	TGTGCCAGCAGTAAAGGGCCCTTCGGGTGCGAGCAGTACTTC
-	TRBV28	TRBD1	TRBJ1-5	CASSLGDRENQPQHF	TGTGCCAGCAGTTTGGGGGACAGAGAAAATCAGCCCCAGCATTTT
-	TRBV9	TRBD1	TRBJ2-5	CASSASGTGGETQYF	TGTGCCAGCAGCGCTTCCGGGACAGGGGGAGAGACCCAGTACTTC
-	TRBV10-3	TRBD1	TRBJ1-2	CAISESTRGRPRSYGYTF	TGTGCCATCAGTGAGTCGACCAGGGGGCGCCCCCGGTCCTATGGCTACACCTTC
-	TRBV2	TRBD2	TRBJ2-3	CASTATASGPDTQYF	TGTGCCAGCACCGCAACGGCTAGCGGACCAGATACGCAGTATTTT
-	TRBV6-5	TRBD1	TRBJ1-4	CASRPGQPNEKLFF	TGTGCCAGCAGACCGGGACAGCCCAATGAAAAACTGTTTTTT
-	TRBV7-2	-	TRBJ2-2	CASRLRGGANTGELFF	TGTGCCAGCAGATTAAGGGGCGGGGCGAACACCGGGGAGCTGTTTTTT
-	TRBV10-3	-	TRBJ2-7	CAIRTTIYEQYF	TGTGCCATCCGGACTACAATCTACGAGCAGTACTTC
-	TRBV29-1	-	TRBJ1-3	CSVDSVSGNTIYF	TGCAGCGTTGATTCGGTCTCTGGAAACACCATATATTTT
-	TRBV5-1	-	TRBJ2-6	CASSLVVSSGANVLTF	TGCGCCAGCAGCTTGGTCGTCTCTTCTGGGGCCAACGTCCTGACTTTC
-	TRBV30	-	TRBJ2-5	CAWRSGATGTQYF	TGTGCCTGGAGAAGTGGGGCGACGGGGACCCAGTACTTC
once	TRBV6-5	-	TRBJ1-1	CASSYSPTVNTEAFF	TGTGCCAGCAGTTACTCCCCGACAGTGAACACTGAAGCTTTCTTT
-	TRBV6-5	TRBD2	TRBJ2-1	CASRLSGSSYNEQFF	TGTGCCAGCAGACTAAGCGGGAGCTCCTACAATGAGCAGTTCTTC
-	TRBV5-1	TRBD2	TRBJ2-4	CASSLGLAGGYIQYF	TGCGCCAGCAGCTTGGGACTAGCGGGAGGGTACATTCAGTACTTC
-	TRBV10-3	-	TRBJ1-2	CAISESTGNYGYTF	TGTGCCATCAGTGAGTCTACAGGGAACTATGGCTACACCTTC
once	TRBV7-9	TRBD1	TRBJ1-1	CASDRQGAVNTEAFF	TGTGCCAGCGATCGACAGGGGGCCGTGAACACTGAAGCTTTCTTT
-	TRBV12-5	TRBD1	TRBJ1-2	CARGQGGGYTF	TGTGCTAGGGGACAGGGAGGTGGCTACACCTTC
-	TRBV19	-	TRBJ1-3	CASSIDRGSGNTIYF	TGTGCCAGTAGTATAGATCGGGGATCTGGAAACACCATATATTTT
-	TRBV19	-	TRBJ2-3	CASSTDHMTDTQYF	TGTGCCAGTAGTACGGACCATATGACAGATACGCAGTATTTT
-	TRBV6-5	-	TRBJ1-5	CASSYPHQPQHF	TGTGCCAGCAGTTACCCCCATCAGCCCCAGCATTTT
-	TRBV2	TRBD2	TRBJ2-2	CASRGRGDTGELFF	TGTGCCAGCCGTGGGCGGGGGGACACCGGGGAGCTGTTTTTT
-	TRBV6-1	TRBD1	TRBJ2-3	CASSWTGGDTQYF	TGTGCCAGCAGTTGGACAGGCGGGGATACGCAGTATTTT
-	TRBV6-1	-	TRBJ1-5	CASSERGNQPQHF	TGTGCCAGCAGTGAAAGGGGCAATCAGCCCCAGCATTTT
-	TRBV7-9	-	TRBJ2-5	CASSLVGETQYF	TGTGCCAGCAGCTTAGTGGGGGAGACCCAGTACTTC